This is a list of T cell receptor beta chains from one sample in a study of T-cell memory formation after mild COVID-19. MiXCR was run by TCRdb on the 5' RACE reads, yielding one entry per CDR3 protein. The sample lists 170,000 or so distinct CDR3 sequences, 20% to 25% occurring once. Sequencing was done on a sample of PBMCs or a T cell subset sorted from them (not recorded which). All receptors come from an adult woman who had mild COVID-19 (a few samples of this study predate the infection). Cell type and time point are not known. Both conserved end residues are part of each CDR3. Each record gives: clone size, J gene, D gene, V gene, CDR3 protein, CDR3 DNA. A D gene is named only where the DNA matches it firmly. Some rows have no size entry. The others give once, few or many, or a class for an expanded clone.

>few|TRBJ2-1|NA|TRBV29-1
CSVVLGGSEYNEQFF
TGCAGCGTTGTCTTAGGCGGATCCGAGTACAATGAGCAGTTCTTC
>NA|TRBJ2-3|NA|TRBV7-9
CASSSRVSGEADTQYF
TGTGCCAGCAGCTCCAGGGTTTCGGGGGAGGCAGATACGCAGTATTTT
>NA|TRBJ2-1|NA|TRBV7-6
CASSLNPLVVGGQFF
TGTGCCAGCAGCTTAAATCCCCTGGTTGTAGGCGGGCAGTTCTTC
>NA|TRBJ1-5|NA|TRBV27
CASSLGGVNQPQHF
TGTGCCAGCAGTTTAGGGGGTGTCAATCAGCCCCAGCATTTT
>few|TRBJ1-1|NA|TRBV5-1
CASTSPRNTEAFF
TGCGCCAGCACTTCCCCCAGAAACACTGAAGCTTTCTTT
>NA|TRBJ1-6|NA|TRBV12-3/TRBV12-4
CASSQLLSYNSPLHF
TGTGCCAGCAGTCAGCTACTCTCCTATAATTCACCCCTCCACTTT
>NA|TRBJ1-4|TRBD1|TRBV20-1
CSAPDRGYNEKLFF
TGCAGTGCTCCCGACAGGGGTTATAATGAAAAACTGTTTTTT
>NA|TRBJ1-1|NA|TRBV4-1
CASSQDDNTEAFF
TGCGCCAGCAGCCAAGATGATAACACTGAAGCTTTCTTT
>NA|TRBJ1-1|NA|TRBV6-6
CASSYPEGGTEAFF
TGTGCCAGCAGTTACCCGGAAGGGGGCACTGAAGCTTTCTTT
>NA|TRBJ2-3|NA|TRBV9
CASSVARGHGTDTQYF
TGTGCCAGCAGCGTAGCCCGCGGCCACGGCACAGATACGCAGTATTTT
>NA|TRBJ2-2|NA|TRBV9
CASADYGAPGTGELFF
TGTGCCAGCGCCGACTACGGGGCTCCTGGGACCGGGGAGCTGTTTTTT
>NA|TRBJ2-3|TRBD2|TRBV15
CATSTWREGTDTQYF
TGTGCCACCAGCACCTGGCGGGAGGGCACAGATACGCAGTATTTT
>few|TRBJ1-5|NA|TRBV6-5
CASSVGGQGNQPQHF
TGTGCCAGCAGTGTGGGGGGGCAGGGTAATCAGCCCCAGCATTTT
>few|TRBJ1-1|NA|TRBV5-6
CASSLLRTEAFF
TGTGCCAGCAGCTTGTTGCGGACTGAAGCTTTCTTT
>few|TRBJ2-7|NA|TRBV7-8
CASSFETYEQYF
TGTGCCAGCAGCTTCGAGACCTACGAGCAGTACTTC
>few|TRBJ2-7|NA|TRBV7-9
CASSLEGVFVPNDEQYF
TGTGCCAGCAGCTTAGAGGGGGTGTTCGTCCCCAATGACGAGCAGTACTTC
>few|TRBJ2-4|NA|TRBV12-3/TRBV12-4
CASSLYDIQYF
TGTGCCAGCAGTTTATATGACATTCAGTACTTC
>NA|TRBJ2-3|NA|TRBV12-3/TRBV12-4
CASSFASRGGSTDTQYF
TGTGCCAGCAGTTTTGCTTCGAGGGGGGGCAGCACAGATACGCAGTATTTT
>few|TRBJ1-2|NA|TRBV20-1
CSARAGDNYGYTF
TGCAGTGCTAGGGCAGGGGACAACTATGGCTACACCTTC
>few|TRBJ2-2|NA|TRBV24-1
CATSGGRYTGELFF
TGTGCCACCAGTGGGGGGAGATACACCGGGGAGCTGTTTTTT
>once|TRBJ2-7|NA|TRBV25-1
CASSAAAEQYF
TGTGCCAGCAGTGCGGCAGCCGAGCAGTACTTC
>NA|TRBJ2-5|NA|TRBV7-6
CASSLIPKETQYF
TGTGCCAGCAGCTTAATCCCGAAAGAGACCCAGTACTTC
>few|TRBJ2-1|NA|TRBV5-1
CASSGLGGLNEQFF
TGCGCCAGCAGCGGGCTGGGAGGTCTTAATGAGCAGTTCTTC
>many|TRBJ2-7|NA|TRBV12-3/TRBV12-4
CASSTSPSEQYF
TGTGCCAGCAGTACATCCCCCTCCGAGCAGTACTTC
>NA|TRBJ2-7|TRBD1|TRBV14
CASSQVGTGNYEQYF
TGTGCCAGCAGCCAAGTAGGGACAGGGAACTACGAGCAGTACTTC
>few|TRBJ2-7|NA|TRBV7-6
CASSLGDGGEHEQYF
TGTGCCAGCAGCTTAGGAGATGGCGGCGAGCACGAGCAGTACTTC
>few|TRBJ2-3|NA|TRBV7-9
CASKPARGSTDTQYF
TGTGCCAGCAAGCCAGCGCGGGGAAGCACAGATACGCAGTATTTT
>few|TRBJ2-1|NA|TRBV29-1
CSVEQVGSRAVYEQFF
TGCAGCGTTGAACAAGTAGGATCCCGAGCCGTGTATGAGCAGTTCTTC
>NA|TRBJ2-1|NA|TRBV20-1
CSAIFSGGTYNEQFF
TGCAGTGCTATTTTTTCGGGCGGGACCTACAATGAGCAGTTCTTC
>once|TRBJ2-3|TRBD2|TRBV24-1
CATSDIETSVGGTDTQYF
TGTGCCACCAGTGACATCGAGACTAGCGTGGGAGGGACAGATACGCAGTATTTT
>NA|TRBJ1-2|NA|TRBV4-3
CASSQDMGAYGYTF
TGCGCCAGCAGCCAAGATATGGGGGCCTATGGCTACACCTTC
>few|TRBJ2-2|TRBD1|TRBV11-3
CASLGQGVVGELFF
TGTGCCAGCCTCGGACAGGGGGTAGTCGGGGAGCTGTTTTTT
>few|TRBJ2-7|NA|TRBV20-1
CSARGSMDRLIYEQYF
TGCAGTGCTAGAGGGAGTATGGACAGACTTATCTACGAGCAGTACTTC
>NA|TRBJ2-7|NA|TRBV27
CASSFSGRSSYEQYF
TGTGCCAGCAGTTTCTCAGGCAGGTCCTCCTACGAGCAGTACTTC
>NA|TRBJ1-5|TRBD1|TRBV20-1
CSARESQGEGVMSNQPQHF
TGCAGTGCTAGAGAGTCACAGGGGGAGGGTGTGATGAGCAATCAGCCCCAGCATTTT
>many|TRBJ2-3|NA|TRBV24-1
CATTASGVSTDTQYF
TGTGCCACCACCGCCTCAGGGGTTAGCACAGATACGCAGTATTTT
>NA|TRBJ2-3|TRBD2|TRBV5-1
CASSLPQGLAGEGDTDTQYF
TGCGCCAGCAGCTTGCCCCAGGGACTAGCGGGAGAGGGGGACACAGATACGCAGTATTTT
>few|TRBJ2-1|TRBD2|TRBV2
CASSGVRVSTSGSNEQFF
TGTGCCAGCAGTGGCGTCAGGGTCTCCACTAGCGGTAGCAATGAGCAGTTCTTC